The 17 T cell receptor beta chains listed next were all sequenced from one sample in a study of Graves' ophthalmopathy and Graves' hyperthyroidism. RNA served as the template for amplifying TCR beta CDR3 regions. First-round RT-PCR employed HTBI primers, with a second-round multiplex PCR after it. TCRdb called the multiplex PCR reads again in MiXCR, with one record for every CDR3 protein. Of about 1.2 million distinct CDR3 sequences detected, roughly 35% appear once; the ten largest clones hold over 8.5%. The sample consisted of peripheral blood or thyroid tissue (not recorded which). These receptors were collected from an adult man with Graves' hyperthyroidism.

With respect to this clonotype: A much larger clone is a single base away; this may be a read error. V and J are TRBV25-1 and TRBJ2-3; the D is unclear. The CDR3 length is 12 residues. Germline values: CDR1 MGHDK, CDR2 SYGVNS. CDR3 sequence: CAGSGSVNTQYF. The CDR3 coding sequence is TGTGCCGGCAGTGGATCCGTGAATACGCAGTATTTT.

This rearrangement joins TRBV29-1 to TRBJ2-2; 7 bases align to TRBD2. The germline CDR1 and CDR2 sequences are SQVTM and ANQGSEA. The CDR3 extends over 16 amino acids. Trimming removed 3 bases from V and 5 bases from J; junction bases left unmatched: 12. The CDR3 loop is CSVEEQAGDSTGELFF. CDR3 in DNA: TGCAGCGTTGAGGAACAGGCGGGAGATTCGACCGGGGAGCTGTTTTTT.

Ten or more counts support this clonotype. In DNA form, the CDR3 reads TGTGCCAGCAGTGAGGGGCGGGGTCGGGGCAATCAGCCCCAGCATTTT. As protein: CASSEGRGRGNQPQHF. The gene calls are TRBV6-1 and TRBJ1-5; possible D gene TRBD1, 5 bases. V was pared by 3 bases and J by 2 bases, with 14 bases between. This CDR3 has 16 residues. CDR1 is MNHNS and CDR2 is SASEGT in the germline V gene.

The chain has TRBV30 and TRBJ1-4, with unresolved D. Trimming took off 2 bases at V and 0 bases at J, with 4 bases between the two ends. The germline V gene encodes CDR1 GTSNPN and CDR2 SVGIG (reference sequence). The CDR3 runs 13 residues. CDR3 loop: CAWSTATNEKLFF. CDR3 sequence (DNA): TGTGCCTGGAGTACAGCAACTAATGAAAAACTGTTTTTT.

This clonotype was recorded many times. V usage is TRBV9 and J usage is TRBJ2-2; 11 positions agree with TRBD2. Germline V gives CDR1 SGDLS, CDR2 YYNGEE. The CDR3 is 15 residues long. J gave up 5 bases and V 5 bases, and 5 bases lay outside the gene matches. CDR3 nucleotides: TGTGCCAGCAGGAAACTAGCGGGAGATACCGGGGAGCTGTTTTTT. Translation gives CASRKLAGDTGELFF.

J is TRBJ1-5 and V is TRBV6-6; TRBD1 is a possible D gene (6 bases). The CDR3 runs to 15 residues. V was shortened by 6 bases and J by 2 bases, with 14 bases between the two germline ends. Germline lookup yields CDR1 MNHNY and CDR2 SVGAGI (reference sequence). CDR3 sequence reads: CASSPTAGGNQPQHF. The CDR3 region has the DNA TGTGCCAGCAGCCCCACGGCAGGGGGCAATCAGCCCCAGCATTTT.

This clonotype was observed at least ten times. V is TRBV10-3 and J is TRBJ2-5, with D possibly being TRBD2 (6 bases). This CDR3 has 14 amino acids. Deletions cut 5 bases from V and 3 bases from J, with 13 bases between. CDR1 is ENHRY, CDR2 SYGVKD, per germline. The CDR3 bases are TGTGCCATCAGTTCCGGGAGTAGGGAAGAGACCCAGTACTTC. Protein: CAISSGSREETQYF.

This clonotype was found a few times. The CDR3 here is CASSYGDRGGETQYF. CDR3 bases: TGTGCCAGCAGTTACGGGGACAGGGGAGGAGAGACCCAGTACTTC. The rearrangement joins TRBV6-2 or TRBV6-3 to TRBJ2-5, with 10 positions matching TRBD1. V shed 2 bases and J 4 bases; nucleotides not matched to a gene: 4. Germline V gene sequence: CDR1 MNHEY, CDR2 SVGEGT. CDR3 length equals 15 residues.

V and J are TRBV19 and TRBJ2-7; 10 nucleotides line up with TRBD2. Germline CDR1 and CDR2: LNHDA and SQIVND (reference sequence). This CDR3 comprises 14 residues. Losses at the gene ends were 8 bases for V and 2 bases for J; bases not matched to a gene: 6. CDR3 nucleotides: TGTGCCAGTTCCGGGACTAGCGACCCCTACGAGCAGTACTTC. It yields the protein CASSGTSDPYEQYF.

This clonotype came up many times. The chain links TRBV29-1 to TRBJ2-2, with 7 positions matching TRBD1. The CDR3 contains 14 residues. V lost 7 bases, J lost 1 base, and 6 bases stayed unmatched. The germline gives CDR1 SQVTM, CDR2 ANQGSEA. The CDR3 region is CSETRDRNTGELFF. In DNA form, the CDR3 reads TGCAGCGAGACCCGGGACAGGAACACCGGGGAGCTGTTTTTT.

The rearrangement links TRBV7-3 to TRBJ2-3, with D perhaps matching TRBD2 (6 bases). The CDR3 loop spans 14 amino acids. CDR1 is SGHTA, CDR2 FQGTGA, per germline. Trimming pared 2 bases from V and 5 bases from J, leaving 11 bases between. CDR3 in DNA: TGTGCCAGCAGCTTAGCGTTCGGGGGAGATACGCAGTATTTT. As protein: CASSLAFGGDTQYF.

This clonotype was counted many times. The CDR3: CASSPRGVPAYEQYF. In DNA form, the CDR3 reads TGTGCCAGCAGCCCGCGGGGGGTACCTGCCTACGAGCAGTACTTC. The V call is TRBV7-8, the J call TRBJ2-7; TRBD2 matches 8 bases. The CDR3 covers 15 residues. The germline gives CDR1 SGHVS, CDR2 FQNEAQ. V lost 5 bases, J lost 2 bases, and 8 bases stayed unmatched.

This clonotype showed up many times. The V call is TRBV20-1, the J call TRBJ2-5, with unresolved D. This CDR3 has 12 residues. V lost 1 base, J lost 7 bases, and 10 bases lay in between. Germline V gene lookup returns CDR1 DFQATT and CDR2 SNEGSKA (reference sequence). CDR3 nucleotide sequence: TGCAGTGCTAGAGGTGTTGGTGTGACCCAGTACTTC. Its protein product is CSARGVGVTQYF.

This clonotype appeared many times. The chain recombines TRBV7-8 with TRBJ2-7, with 8 bases aligning to TRBD1. V lost 5 bases, J lost 4 bases, and 10 bases stayed unmatched. The CDR3 sequence is 15 residues long. CDR1 and CDR2 from the germline V gene are SGHVS and FQNEAQ. The CDR3: CASSRPGTGSYEQYF. The CDR3 DNA reads as TGTGCCAGCAGCCGTCCCGGGACAGGATCATACGAGCAGTACTTC.

Comment on this clonotype: A much larger clone differs from this one at a single base, so this may be a read error. This chain uses TRBV10-3 with TRBJ2-7; D is uncertain. The CDR3 length is 13 residues. Germline V lookup: CDR1 ENHRY, CDR2 SYGVKD. This CDR3 is CAISYGLSNERYF. In nucleotides, the CDR3 is TGTGCCATCTCTTATGGGTTGAGTAACGAGCGGTACTTC.

The CDR3 sequence: CASNLMGSGANVLTF. CDR3 nucleotide sequence: TGTGCCAGCAATCTTATGGGGTCGGGGGCCAACGTCCTGACTTTC. This rearrangement joins TRBV2 to TRBJ2-6; D is ambiguous. This CDR3 is 15 amino acids long. Germline V gives CDR1 SNHLY, CDR2 FYNNEI. V lost 7 bases, J lost 4 bases, and 14 bases lay in between.

The genes are TRBV9 and TRBJ1-4; 8 bases are shared with TRBD1. Germline V gene lookup returns CDR1 SGDLS and CDR2 YYNGEE. CDR3 size: 15 residues. J lost 8 bases, V lost 3 bases, and 9 bases had no gene match. DNA of the CDR3: TGTGCCAGCAGCGCAGGGGGGACAGGAGCCGAAAAACTGTTTTTT. This gives the protein CASSAGGTGAEKLFF.